This T cell receptor beta chain was sequenced in a study of identical twins. To note about this clonotype: Its specificity is unknown.

Study-wide results and limits: Some out-of-frame alpha sequences were shared by twins, and these showed excess low generation probability.

TCRdb processed the 5' RACE reads anew with MiXCR; each CDR3 protein has one entry. In the table there are a few hundred thousand distinct CDR3 sequences, about 16% of which are singletons. Germline V gene data show CDR1 as DFQATT and CDR2 as SNEGSKA (reference sequence). CDR3 length equals 15 residues. Losses at the gene ends were 6 bases for V and 4 bases for J; bases not matched to a gene: 10. Another study also made use of these data, one on yellow fever vaccine responses in identical twins.

The chain is built from TRBV20-1 and TRBJ2-3, with 10 bases that match TRBD2. The sequenced sample consisted of CD4+ T cells sorted from blood. The receptor was derived from a woman younger than 35 in good health. The DNA of the CDR3 is TGCAGTGCGAGCGGACTAGCGGCCCGCCCAGATACGCAGTATTTT. This sequence encodes CSASGLAARPDTQYF.